A single sample gave rise to the 14 T cell receptor beta chains below, sequenced in a study of blood T cells in healthy people across ages. Primed by a sample-barcoded 5' primer and a J-beta primer mix, a second PCR proceeded for 7 to 11 cycles. TCRdb re-derived calls from the 5' RACE reads in MiXCR, one entry per CDR3 protein. Among over 1.5 million distinct CDR3 sequences listed, around 50% were seen once. The specimen was blood. The receptors here all came from a woman aged 40 to 49 in good health.

This clonotype showed up just a few times. The CDR3 sequence: CASEERGSDEQFF. CDR3 nucleotides: TGTGCCAGCGAGGAGCGGGGGAGCGATGAGCAGTTCTTC. V is TRBV25-1 and J is TRBJ2-1, with 8 nucleotides matching TRBD2. The CDR3 has 13 amino acids. Germline CDR1 MGHDK, CDR2 SYGVNS. V gave up 8 bases and J gave up 8 bases; unmatched junction bases: 8. Full variable domain (remainder filled in from reference TRBV25-1 and TRBJ2-1): EADIYQTPRYLVIGTGKKITLECSQTMGHDKMYWYQQDPGMELHLIHYSYGVNSTEKGDLSSESTVSRIRTEHFPLTLESARPSHTSQYLCASEERGSDEQFFGPGTRLTVL.

This chain joins TRBV6-4 and TRBJ2-1; a possible D gene is TRBD2 (7 bases). The CDR3 totals 15 residues. Per the germline V gene, CDR1 is MRHNA and CDR2 is SNTAGT. V lost 3 bases to trimming and J lost 5 bases, with 14 bases between them. The CDR3 sequence is CASSEGRGGHNEQFF. Written as DNA, the CDR3 is TGTGCCAGCAGTGAGGGTAGGGGGGGTCACAATGAGCAGTTCTTC.

There are a few counts of this clonotype. The chain is built from TRBV6-6 and TRBJ2-5, with a possible D match to TRBD2 (5 bases). CDR3 length: 16 residues. Trimming took off 6 bases at V and 2 bases at J, with 19 bases between the two ends. Germline assignment: CDR1 MNHNY and CDR2 SVGAGI (reference sequence). The chain's CDR3 is CASSLFPDSLQETQYF. The CDR3 DNA follows: TGTGCCAGCAGCCTATTCCCGGACTCCTTACAAGAGACCCAGTACTTC.

This clonotype has only a few counts. This chain links TRBV7-9 with TRBJ2-5, with 7 bases identical to TRBD2. V lost 3 bases, J lost 1 base, and 5 bases stayed unmatched. The CDR3 runs 15 residues. CDR1 SEHNR and CDR2 FQNEAQ come from the germline V gene (reference sequence). The CDR3 DNA follows: TGTGCCAGCAGCTTCGGACTAGAGGGCCAAGAGACCCAGTACTTC. Translated: CASSFGLEGQETQYF.

This clonotype came up a few times. The genes are TRBV12-3 or TRBV12-4 and TRBJ2-1, with TRBD2 identical over 7 bases. V was clipped by 7 bases and J by 2 bases; unmatched bases: 8. CDR3 length: 15 amino acids. Here the CDR3 reads CASTLGGGTYNEQFF. CDR3 nucleotides: TGTGCCAGCACCTTGGGGGGGGGGACCTACAATGAGCAGTTCTTC.

The J gene is TRBJ2-3, the V gene TRBV4-1, with D uncertain. The CDR3 loop spans 13 amino acids. Deletions cut 6 bases from V and 3 bases from J, with 10 bases between. Germline V gene lookup returns CDR1 MGHRA and CDR2 YSYEKL. CDR3 in DNA: TGCGCCAGCAGAAGTCATGATACAGATACGCAGTATTTT. Protein: CASRSHDTDTQYF.

This clonotype was counted between two and nine times. The rearrangement uses TRBV7-2 and TRBJ2-5; 7 bases align to TRBD1. Looked up from germline, CDR1 is SGHTA and CDR2 is FQGNSA. This CDR3 has 15 residues. Unmatched junction bases numbered 7, after V lost 4 bases and J lost 2 bases. The CDR3 DNA is TGTGCCAGCAGCTATGACTCGGGACAGCAAGAGACCCAGTACTTC. This encodes CASSYDSGQQETQYF.

The V call is TRBV20-1, the J call TRBJ2-7; tentative D call: TRBD1 (5 bases). This CDR3 is 14 amino acids long. The V end was cut by 1 base, the J end by 5 bases, with 15 bases between. Germline V gives CDR1 DFQATT, CDR2 SNEGSKA (reference sequence). CDR3 coding DNA: TGCAGTGCTAGAGTTTCTACAGGTTCCGACGAGCAGTACTTC. Protein product: CSARVSTGSDEQYF.

This clonotype showed up just a few times. The CDR3 here is CASSLKPNSPLHF. The CDR3 nucleotides read TGTGCCAGCAGTTTAAAGCCTAATTCACCCCTCCACTTT. V gene TRBV12-3 or TRBV12-4 combines with J gene TRBJ1-6; no clear D gene. The CDR3 contains 13 residues. With 2 bases removed from V and 6 bases from J, the gap between germline ends came to 5 bases.

The chain has TRBV7-2 and TRBJ2-5; D gene unclear. The germline V gene has CDR1 SGHTA and CDR2 FQGNSA. This CDR3 region has 13 residues. The V end was cut by 5 bases, the J end by 1 base, with 8 bases between. In DNA form, the CDR3 reads TGTGCCAGCAGCAACAGCCTCCAAGAGACCCAGTACTTC. It is translated as CASSNSLQETQYF.

With regard to this clonotype: Compared with germline, one end of the junction differs, possibly owing to a read error. The V and J genes are TRBV4-2 and TRBJ2-7; 8 nucleotides match TRBD2. The germline gives CDR1 LGHNA, CDR2 YNFKEQ. The CDR3 sequence is 13 residues long. The CDR3 region has the DNA TGTGCCGGCAGCGGGGGACGGGAACGCGAGCAGTACTTC. Protein sequence: CAGSGGREREQYF.

This clonotype showed up just once. The chain recombines TRBV12-3 or TRBV12-4 with TRBJ2-7; 9 bases align to TRBD1. CDR3 length equals 16 residues. V lost 5 bases to trimming and J lost 7 bases; unmatched junction nucleotides: 15. The CDR3 coding sequence is TGTGCCAGCAGTCTAAGGACAGGGGTGATTAGTAATGAGCAGTACTTC. Translation: CASSLRTGVISNEQYF.

The chain links TRBV4-3 to TRBJ1-1; D is unresolved. In germline, CDR1 is LGHNA, CDR2 YSLEER. The CDR3 has 14 residues. V shed 3 bases and J shed 5 bases, with 13 bases lying between them. The CDR3 here is CASSQLLGSTEAFF. The CDR3 nucleotides read TGCGCCAGCAGCCAGCTCCTCGGGAGTACTGAAGCTTTCTTT.

The V and J genes are TRBV15 and TRBJ2-5, with 7 bases aligning to TRBD1. With 6 bases clipped from V and 5 bases from J, the junction kept 9 bases outside the gene matches. The CDR3 length is 14 residues. Germline V gene data show CDR1 as LNHNV and CDR2 as YYDKDF (reference sequence). The CDR3, as DNA: TGTGCCACCAGGGAAACGACAGGGAGTGAGACCCAGTACTTC. Its translation is CATRETTGSETQYF.